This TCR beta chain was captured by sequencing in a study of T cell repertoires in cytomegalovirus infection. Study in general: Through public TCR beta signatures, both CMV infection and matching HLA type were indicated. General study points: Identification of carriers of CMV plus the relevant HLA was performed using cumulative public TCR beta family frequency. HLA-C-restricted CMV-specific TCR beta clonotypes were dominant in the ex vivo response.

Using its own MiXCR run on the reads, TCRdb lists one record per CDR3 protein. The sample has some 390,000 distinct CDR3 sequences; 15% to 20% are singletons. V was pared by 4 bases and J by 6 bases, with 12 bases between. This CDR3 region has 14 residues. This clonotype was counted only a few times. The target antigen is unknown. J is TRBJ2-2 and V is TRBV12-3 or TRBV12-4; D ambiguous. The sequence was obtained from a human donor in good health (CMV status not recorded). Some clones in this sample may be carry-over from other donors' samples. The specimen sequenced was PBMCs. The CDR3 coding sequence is TGTGCCAGCAGTTCTTCTGCGTTGGCCGGGGAGCTGTTTTTT. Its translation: CASSSSALAGELFF.